This T cell receptor beta chain was sequenced in a study of glioma-infiltrating T cells. Study details: Glioma patients had dexamethasone for six or fewer days before surgery.

Per germline, CDR1 DFQATT and CDR2 SNEGSKA (reference sequence). Trimming left V 0 bases short and J 8 bases short, with 8 bases between. CDR3 size: 12 residues. Note on this clonotype: Its matching antigen is unknown.

Study observations and caveats: Only very few CDR3 sequences appeared in both tissue and blood. A blood CDR3 motif signature was depleted in highly divergent patients.

TCR alpha and beta CDR3 regions were amplified from RNA using iRepertoire nested multiplex PCR. In TCRdb, the multiplex PCR reads were re-called with MiXCR into one record per CDR3 protein. This table has approximately 400,000 distinct CDR3 sequences, about 40% appearing once. The rearrangement links TRBV20-1 to TRBJ2-1, with D uncertain. The clonotype was recovered from a human donor with low-grade glioma or glioblastoma, undergoing nonglioma brain surgery, or in good health (not recorded which). The material sequenced was glioma tissue, nonneoplastic brain tissue, or PBMCs (not recorded which). This CDR3 is CSARDLGYEQFF. Here the CDR3 DNA reads TGCAGTGCTAGAGATTTGGGGTATGAGCAGTTCTTC.